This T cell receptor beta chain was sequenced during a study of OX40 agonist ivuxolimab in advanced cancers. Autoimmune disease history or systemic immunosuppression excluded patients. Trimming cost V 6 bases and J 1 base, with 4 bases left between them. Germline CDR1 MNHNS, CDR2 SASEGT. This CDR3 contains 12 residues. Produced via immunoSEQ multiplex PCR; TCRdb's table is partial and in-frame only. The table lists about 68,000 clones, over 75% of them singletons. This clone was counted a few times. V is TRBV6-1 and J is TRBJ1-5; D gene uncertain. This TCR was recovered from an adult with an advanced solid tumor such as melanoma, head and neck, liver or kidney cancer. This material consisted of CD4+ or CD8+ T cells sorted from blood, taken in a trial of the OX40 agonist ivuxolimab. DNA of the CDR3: TGTGCCAGCAGAGACAGCAATCAGCCCCAGCATTTT. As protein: CASRDSNQPQHF.